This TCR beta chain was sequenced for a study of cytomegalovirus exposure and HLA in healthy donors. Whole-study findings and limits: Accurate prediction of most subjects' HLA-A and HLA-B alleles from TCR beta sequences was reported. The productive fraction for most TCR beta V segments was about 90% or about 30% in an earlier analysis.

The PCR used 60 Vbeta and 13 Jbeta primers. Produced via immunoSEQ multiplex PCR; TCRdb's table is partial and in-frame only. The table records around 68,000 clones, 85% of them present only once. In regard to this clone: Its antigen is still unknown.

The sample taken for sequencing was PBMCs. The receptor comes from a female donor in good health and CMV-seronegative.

CDR3 sequence: CASSLGRGADTEAFF. The DNA for the CDR3 is TGTGCCAGCAGCTTAGGTCGGGGGGCGGACACTGAAGCTTTCTTT. The rearrangement joins TRBV7-9 to TRBJ1-1, with TRBD1 as a possible D gene (6 bases). V lost 1 base, J lost 3 bases, and 12 bases lay in between. The CDR3 loop spans 15 amino acids. CDR1 is SEHNR and CDR2 is FQNEAQ in the germline V gene (reference sequence). The whole variable domain, remainder taken from reference TRBV7-9 and TRBJ1-1, is DTGVSQNPRHKITKRGQNVTFRCDPISEHNRLYWYRQTLGQGPEFLTYFQNEAQLEKSRLLSDRFSAERPKGSFSTLEIQRTEQGDSAMYLCASSLGRGADTEAFFGQGTRLTVV.